These 19 T cell receptor beta chains were all obtained from the same sample, sequenced in a study of T cell responses to AZD1222 COVID-19 vaccine. Some clones are missing from TCRdb's copy, which holds only in-frame ones; the method was immunoSEQ multiplex PCR. The sample lists about 120,000 clones; roughly nine tenths were seen once. Sequenced material: peripheral blood, taken on day 0 of AZD1222 vaccination. All receptors derive from an adult in good health.

V and J are TRBV15 and TRBJ1-1, with D unclear. The germline V gene has CDR1 LNHNV and CDR2 YYDKDF (reference sequence). The CDR3 totals 16 residues. V was shortened by 1 base and J by 1 base, with 13 bases between the two germline ends. This CDR3 is CATSRGLGEGNTEAFF. In DNA, the CDR3 is TGTGCCACCAGCAGAGGCCTCGGCGAGGGGAACACTGAAGCTTTCTTT.

This clone was counted a single time. V gene TRBV28 combines with J gene TRBJ2-7, with D perhaps TRBD1 or TRBD2 (6 bases each). In germline, CDR1 is MDHEN, CDR2 SYDVKM. The CDR3 totals 15 residues. V was pared by 5 bases and J by 4 bases, with 18 bases between. The CDR3 region is CASSTPDRTNYEQYF. In nucleotides, the CDR3 is TGTGCCAGCAGTACCCCAGACAGGACTAATTACGAGCAGTACTTC.

The rearrangement links TRBV19 to TRBJ1-6; TRBD1 matches at 10 bases. Germline CDR1 and CDR2: LNHDA and SQIVND (reference sequence). There are 18 residues in the CDR3. V lost 3 bases, J lost 4 bases, and 9 bases stayed unmatched. The CDR3 sequence: CASSIGTGESRYNSPLHF. Written as DNA, the CDR3 is TGTGCCAGTAGTATTGGGACAGGGGAGTCCAGATATAATTCACCCCTCCACTTT.

This clone was seen just once. The chain has TRBV6-5 and TRBJ1-1, with a possible D match to TRBD1 (6 bases). With 4 bases removed from V and 3 bases from J, the gap between germline ends came to 12 bases. CDR3 size: 14 residues. Germline assignment: CDR1 MNHEY and CDR2 SVGAGI. CDR3 loop: CASSSSAGDTEAFF. As DNA, the CDR3 is TGTGCCAGCAGTTCCTCCGCAGGGGACACTGAAGCTTTCTTT.

The chain combines TRBV11-2 with TRBJ1-1; D unclear. This CDR3 has 13 amino acids. Germline loops: CDR1 SGHAT, CDR2 FQNNGV. V was trimmed by 5 bases and J by 8 bases, leaving 15 bases between them. The CDR3 here is CASSPAASGEAFF. CDR3 nucleotides: TGTGCCAGCAGCCCCGCGGCCTCGGGGGAAGCTTTCTTT.

The chain recombines TRBV14 with TRBJ1-1, with D possibly matching TRBD1 (5 bases). The V end lost 5 bases, the J end lost 6 bases, and 7 bases lay between the germline ends. The CDR3 runs 11 residues. Per the germline V gene, CDR1 is SGHDN and CDR2 is FVKESK. CDR3 sequence: CASSTGAEAFF. The CDR3 DNA is TGTGCCAGCAGCACGGGGGCTGAAGCTTTCTTT.

This clone was seen just once. V usage is TRBV7-8 and J usage is TRBJ2-7; 12 nucleotides agree with TRBD2. This CDR3 has 16 residues. Germline V gives CDR1 SGHVS, CDR2 FQNEAQ. Trimming at V came to 1 base and at J to 3 bases, leaving 4 bases not matched to a gene. The DNA of the CDR3 is TGTGCCAGCAGCTTAGGGACTAGCGGGACAATCTACGAGCAGTACTTC. This translates into CASSLGTSGTIYEQYF.

The chain carries TRBV10-3 and TRBJ2-1; no clear D gene. This CDR3 region has 15 residues. V was clipped by 4 bases and J by 0 bases, with 10 bases between them. Per the germline V gene, CDR1 is ENHRY and CDR2 is SYGVKD. CDR3 coding DNA: TGTGCCATCAGTGGGGCCCTAAGCTCCTACAATGAGCAGTTCTTC. Translating gives CAISGALSSYNEQFF.

About this clone: Other DNA variants within this sample encode the same CDR3. This chain uses TRBV9 with TRBJ2-3; D is uncertain. Germline V CDR1 and CDR2: SGDLS, YYNGEE. The CDR3 runs to 14 residues. V gave up 0 bases and J gave up 1 base, with 6 bases separating them. The CDR3: CASSVAARTDTQYF. The CDR3, as DNA: TGTGCCAGCAGCGTAGCTGCCCGCACAGATACGCAGTATTTT.

The chain combines TRBV27 with TRBJ1-2; 10 bases map to TRBD1. Trimming removed 6 bases from V and 8 bases from J; junction bases left unmatched: 9. This CDR3 is 14 amino acids long. Germline lookup yields CDR1 MNHEY and CDR2 SMNVEV (reference sequence). The DNA of the CDR3 is TGTGCCAGCAGAGACAGGGGGCGCAGGTTAGGCTACACCTTC. Protein product: CASRDRGRRLGYTF.

This clone was picked up one time. V is TRBV30 and J is TRBJ2-7, with 7 positions matching TRBD2. V lost 1 base, J lost 2 bases, and 8 bases stayed unmatched. CDR1 GTSNPN and CDR2 SVGIG come from the germline V gene (reference sequence). The CDR3 length is 15 residues. Here the CDR3 reads CAWSAAGRPTYEQYF. Written as DNA, the CDR3 is TGTGCCTGGAGTGCGGCCGGGAGGCCGACCTACGAGCAGTACTTC.

The genes are TRBV5-1 and TRBJ2-7; no definite D call. The germline V gene encodes CDR1 SGHRS and CDR2 YFSETQ. The CDR3 is made up of 15 amino acids. V gave up 0 bases and J gave up 2 bases, with 12 bases separating them. CDR3 DNA: TGCGCCAGCAGCTTGGACGGCCACCGCCCCTACGAGCAGTACTTC. The encoded protein is CASSLDGHRPYEQYF.

The V call is TRBV6-5, the J call TRBJ2-1, with TRBD1 matching over 7 bases. Germline lookup yields CDR1 MNHEY and CDR2 SVGAGI. V gave up 6 bases and J gave up 7 bases; unmatched junction bases: 6. This CDR3 has 13 amino acids. In DNA, the CDR3 is TGTGCCAGCAGCCTAGGGGACAGAAATGAGCAGTTCTTC. This encodes CASSLGDRNEQFF.

The rearrangement joins TRBV6-5 to TRBJ2-7, with D perhaps TRBD2 (7 bases). The length of the CDR3 is 13 residues. V was cut by 8 bases and J by 3 bases, with 14 bases left in between. Looked up from germline, CDR1 is MNHEY and CDR2 is SVGAGI. CDR3 nucleotides: TGTGCCAGCTGGCGAGGGGGGGACTACGAGCAGTACTTC. Its protein product is CASWRGGDYEQYF.

For the CDR3, the DNA is TGTGCCAGTAGTATCCTGCGAGGCGGGGGGCAGTACTTC. Protein product: CASSILRGGGQYF. The rearrangement joins TRBV19 to TRBJ2-7; 7 positions match TRBD2. V shed 3 bases and J 9 bases; nucleotides not matched to a gene: 8. This CDR3 spans 13 amino acids. Germline V CDR1 and CDR2: LNHDA, SQIVND (reference sequence).

This chain links TRBV6-5 with TRBJ1-1; D is unclear. V was clipped by 0 bases and J by 3 bases, with 5 bases between them. CDR3 length: 13 amino acids. Germline lookup yields CDR1 MNHEY and CDR2 SVGAGI. The CDR3 coding sequence is TGTGCCAGCAGTTACTCTGGATACACTGAAGCTTTCTTT. This gives the protein CASSYSGYTEAFF.

This sequence joins TRBV6-2 or TRBV6-3 and TRBJ1-1, with D possibly TRBD1 on 6 matching bases. The CDR3 loop spans 13 amino acids. V lost 1 base, J lost 6 bases, and 9 bases lay in between. CDR1 and CDR2 from the germline V gene are MNHEY and SVGEGT. The DNA for the CDR3 is TGTGCCAGCAGTTACTGGTCAGGGGCTGAAGCTTTCTTT. Residues: CASSYWSGAEAFF.

CDR3 DNA: TGCGCCAGCAGCTTGGGGTCGGTAGGATCCTACGAGCAGTACTTC. It codes for CASSLGSVGSYEQYF. The chain joins TRBV5-1 to TRBJ2-7, with D unresolved. Trimming cost V 0 bases and J 1 base, with 11 bases left between them. CDR1 and CDR2 (germline): SGHRS, YFSETQ. This CDR3 contains 15 residues.

J is TRBJ1-1 and V is TRBV10-3; no reliable D call. The germline CDR1 and CDR2 sequences are ENHRY and SYGVKD. V lost 6 bases and J 5 bases, leaving 22 bases between the germline ends. CDR3 length equals 16 residues. Here the CDR3 DNA reads TGTGCCATCAGGGATGTCCGCGACTTGGGTGGAACTGAAGCTTTCTTT. Protein product: CAIRDVRDLGGTEAFF.